Listed below are T cell receptor beta chains from one sample, sequenced in a study of blood T cell repertoires in COVID-19. Using immunoSEQ multiplex PCR, the repertoire was profiled, and TCRdb retains in-frame clones only, with some absent. This table holds 150,000 or so clones, 60% to 80% found once. Input material: PBMCs or T cells enriched from blood (not recorded which). Every receptor here comes from a woman aged 45 to 65 who had recovered from COVID-19. Both conserved end residues are part of each CDR3. Clone size is not always given. Where it is, it says once, few, many or a class for expanded clones.

clone size	V gene	CDR3 protein
-	TRBV27	CASSLYYRDGNTEAFF
-	TRBV28	CASSLAGAKNIQYF
once	TRBV7-7	CASSSDSGRKETQYF
-	TRBV9	CASSLRTAAGEQFF
-	TRBV7-9	CASSLYSTEAFF
-	TRBV29-1	CSRLAQGAYEQYF
-	TRBV4-1	CASSQEDRSNQPQHF
-	TRBV5-4	CASRVEVQATNLHF
-	TRBV30	CAWSEVSGDYEQYF
-	TRBV19	CASSAGQGRTEAFF
-	TRBV2	CASGQREGGKTQYF
-	TRBV6-5	CASSYSPEGYGYTF
-	TRBV7-8	CASSRTSGYEQYF
-	TRBV10-1	CASSDRTPADEQFF
-	TRBV6-5	CASSSNYGYTF
-	TRBV2	CASSEMARNQPQHF
-	TRBV11-3	CASSLGTSGGALETQYF
-	TRBV19	CASSIVGQGKAFF
-	TRBV27	CASSIGRELDEAFF
-	TRBV11-2	CASGQPTGTQHEQFF
-	TRBV10-2	CASSVGQSSYEQYF
-	TRBV4-2	CASSQFSTGGPNQPQHF
few	TRBV5-1	CASSPMTGSSYNEQFF
-	TRBV28	CASSSLAGDTDTQYF
once	TRBV5-8	CASNLGGYEQYF